One sample yielded the 22 T cell receptor beta chains listed below, sequenced in a study of T-cell memory formation after mild COVID-19. Using its own MiXCR run on the 5' RACE reads, TCRdb lists one record per CDR3 protein. The table has about 190,000 distinct CDR3 sequences, about a fifth seen once. Sequencing was done on a sample of PBMCs or a T cell subset sorted from them (not recorded which). The source is an adult woman who had mild COVID-19 (a few samples of this study predate the infection). Cell type and time point are not known.

This clonotype was counted between two and nine times. The chain is built from TRBV7-9 and TRBJ2-2, with 9 bases fitting TRBD1. CDR1 is SEHNR and CDR2 is FQNEAQ in the germline V gene (reference sequence). This CDR3 comprises 16 residues. V gave up 4 bases and J gave up 7 bases; unmatched junction bases: 10. CDR3 amino acids: CASSSTGGAIIGELFF. In DNA, the CDR3 is TGTGCCAGCAGCTCCACAGGGGGCGCGATAATCGGGGAGCTGTTTTTT.

The chain has TRBV28 and TRBJ2-7; tentative D call: TRBD2 (5 bases). V was shortened by 3 bases and J by 2 bases, with 11 bases between the two germline ends. Per the germline V gene, CDR1 is MDHEN and CDR2 is SYDVKM. CDR3 length: 14 amino acids. The CDR3 loop reads CASSLVGATYEQYF. CDR3 nucleotide sequence: TGTGCCAGCAGTTTGGTGGGAGCCACCTACGAGCAGTACTTC.

This clonotype has only a few counts. The V and J genes are TRBV5-1 and TRBJ2-3, with D possibly being TRBD2 (6 bases). CDR3 size: 15 residues. The V gene lost 0 bases and the J gene lost 2 bases, with 10 bases spanning the gap. Germline CDR1 reads SGHRS; CDR2 reads YFSETQ. This CDR3 is CASSLVRGNTDTQYF. The DNA for the CDR3 is TGCGCCAGCAGCTTGGTCCGGGGGAACACAGATACGCAGTATTTT.

There are a few counts of this clonotype. In DNA, the CDR3 is TGCGCCAGCAGCTTAAGCGGGACATTAGGTGAAAAACTGTTTTTT. Translating it yields CASSLSGTLGEKLFF. V usage is TRBV4-1 and J usage is TRBJ1-4; D is perhaps TRBD1 (6 bases). Germline V gives CDR1 MGHRA, CDR2 YSYEKL. V lost 5 bases and J lost 7, with 17 bases in between. This CDR3 region has 15 residues.

This chain joins TRBV30 and TRBJ2-7; D is uncertain. V shed 4 bases and J shed 3 bases, with 13 bases lying between them. CDR1 and CDR2 from the germline V gene are GTSNPN and SVGIG (reference sequence). This CDR3 comprises 13 residues. The CDR3 DNA is TGTGCCTGGACGAGTAGGGTCGACTACGAGCAGTACTTC. This gives the protein CAWTSRVDYEQYF.

This clonotype was detected a few times. This chain joins TRBV7-9 and TRBJ1-1; no clear D. Trimming shortened V by 0 bases and J by 8 bases, and 4 bases separated the two germline ends. Germline CDR1 and CDR2: SEHNR and FQNEAQ (reference sequence). This CDR3 region has 11 residues. The CDR3 DNA reads TGTGCCAGCAGCTTAGCTGACGAAGCTTTCTTT. Amino acid sequence: CASSLADEAFF.

A few counts support this clonotype. V and J are TRBV7-9 and TRBJ2-7, with a possible D match to TRBD2 (5 bases). CDR3 length: 17 amino acids. Trimming cost V 3 bases and J 1 base, with 19 bases left between them. CDR1 SEHNR and CDR2 FQNEAQ come from the germline V gene (reference sequence). CDR3: CASSFGEEVPSSYEQYF. CDR3 bases: TGTGCCAGCAGCTTCGGAGAGGAGGTCCCTTCGTCCTACGAGCAGTACTTC.

This clonotype was counted many times. J is TRBJ2-1 and V is TRBV5-1, with 7 bases lining up with TRBD2. Trimming at V came to 4 bases and at J to 8 bases, leaving 15 bases not matched to a gene. CDR1 SGHRS and CDR2 YFSETQ come from the germline V gene. The CDR3 covers 16 residues. For the CDR3, the DNA is TGCGCCAGCAGCGGTGCCTGGGAGGGAGCTTGGGATGAGCAGTTCTTC. Residues: CASSGAWEGAWDEQFF.

This clonotype was seen a handful of times. The chain recombines TRBV9 with TRBJ2-7; D is uncertain. The germline V gene has CDR1 SGDLS and CDR2 YYNGEE. This CDR3 contains 14 residues. Trimming took off 0 bases at V and 3 bases at J, with 10 bases between the two ends. The CDR3 sequence: CASSVEISNYEQYF. DNA of the CDR3: TGTGCCAGCAGCGTAGAGATTAGCAACTACGAGCAGTACTTC.

The rearrangement links TRBV7-9 to TRBJ1-2; 11 bases match TRBD1. Per the germline V gene, CDR1 is SEHNR and CDR2 is FQNEAQ (reference sequence). V lost 5 bases and J lost 2; bases outside the gene matches: 4. The CDR3 length is 15 residues. The CDR3 sequence: CASSPWTGGNYGYTF. CDR3 nucleotide sequence: TGTGCCAGCAGCCCGTGGACAGGGGGCAACTATGGCTACACCTTC.

The chain combines TRBV2 with TRBJ1-6; D ambiguous. The V and J ends lost 2 bases and 2 bases respectively, with 7 bases between them. This CDR3 spans 15 amino acids. Germline loops: CDR1 SNHLY, CDR2 FYNNEI. CDR3 region: CASSEFGAYNSPLHF. DNA of the CDR3: TGTGCCAGCAGTGAATTTGGCGCCTATAATTCACCCCTCCACTTT.

The chain couples TRBV5-4 to TRBJ2-7; TRBD1 aligns across 8 bases. The CDR3 loop spans 15 amino acids. V shed 3 bases and J 6 bases; nucleotides not matched to a gene: 11. Germline V CDR1 and CDR2: SGHNT, YYREEE (reference sequence). CDR3 amino acids: CASSSLDREEGEQYF. The DNA of the CDR3 is TGTGCCAGCAGCTCCTTGGACAGGGAGGAAGGCGAGCAGTACTTC.

This clonotype was found a few times. The CDR3 sequence: CASSPRPAYEQYF. CDR3 nucleotides: TGCGCCAGCAGCCCTCGACCGGCCTACGAGCAGTACTTC. V usage is TRBV4-3 and J usage is TRBJ2-7; unclear D gene. Per germline, CDR1 LGHNA and CDR2 YSLEER. The CDR3 length is 13 residues. The germline V and J ends were trimmed by 4 bases and 2 bases, with 9 bases remaining between them.

This rearrangement joins TRBV7-6 to TRBJ2-3, with 11 bases that match TRBD2. Germline V gene lookup returns CDR1 SGHVS and CDR2 FNYEAQ. The CDR3 consists of 16 residues. V shed 4 bases and J 2 bases; nucleotides not matched to a gene: 5. Here the CDR3 reads CASSSGTSGPTDTQYF. As DNA, the CDR3 is TGTGCCAGCAGCTCCGGGACTAGCGGTCCCACAGATACGCAGTATTTT.

This clonotype showed up just a few times. The chain couples TRBV7-9 to TRBJ1-3, with 7 bases lining up with TRBD1. The CDR3 loop spans 20 amino acids. In germline, CDR1 is SEHNR, CDR2 FQNEAQ (reference sequence). Trimming cost V 1 base and J 7 bases; bases outside gene matches: 22. In DNA, the CDR3 is TGTGCCAGCAGCTTAGACCGCGCGCCAGCAGGGGGACCGGGATTGAACACCATATATTTT. Its protein product is CASSLDRAPAGGPGLNTIYF.

The chain couples TRBV28 to TRBJ2-5; TRBD1 matches 12 bases. Germline loops: CDR1 MDHEN, CDR2 SYDVKM. The junction had 15 bases not matched to a gene; V was cut back by 5 bases and J by 2 bases. The CDR3 runs 19 residues. The DNA of the CDR3 is TGTGCCAGCAGTCTGCCCCGGGACAGGGGGCCCCTTGGGCAAGAGACCCAGTACTTC. Protein: CASSLPRDRGPLGQETQYF.

In its sample, this clonotype was seen many times. The chain has TRBV7-3 and TRBJ2-3; 7 bases fit TRBD2. This CDR3 contains 14 residues. Germline trimming cut 5 bases from V and 1 base from J; bases unmatched to any gene: 3. Looked up from germline, CDR1 is SGHTA and CDR2 is FQGTGA. The CDR3 region has the DNA TGTGCCAGCAGCCTCACTAGCGGCACAGATACGCAGTATTTT. Amino acid sequence: CASSLTSGTDTQYF.

This clonotype was recorded a few times. The chain combines TRBV9 with TRBJ2-7; no firm D call. V was clipped by 3 bases and J by 5 bases, with 12 bases between them. From germline, CDR1 is SGDLS and CDR2 YYNGEE. The CDR3 totals 13 residues. The CDR3 loop reads CASSGHDGNEQYF. The CDR3 bases are TGTGCCAGCAGCGGACACGACGGAAACGAGCAGTACTTC.

V and J are TRBV7-2 and TRBJ1-4; 8 nucleotides match TRBD1. Trimming at V came to 6 bases and at J to 5 bases, leaving 14 bases not matched to a gene. Looked up from germline, CDR1 is SGHTA and CDR2 is FQGNSA. This CDR3 region has 17 residues. DNA for the CDR3: TGTGCCAGCAGGCAGGGGGCGCGGATATCCCTGAATGAAAAACTGTTTTTT. It codes for CASRQGARISLNEKLFF.

The chain combines TRBV29-1 with TRBJ2-1, with D uncertain. The CDR3 is 16 amino acids. The V and J ends lost 1 base and 1 base respectively, with 14 bases between them. CDR1 and CDR2 from the germline V gene are SQVTM and ANQGSEA. The CDR3 DNA is TGCAGCGTTGAAGGGACGGAGTATGGATCCTACAATGAGCAGTTCTTC. Amino acid sequence: CSVEGTEYGSYNEQFF.

This clonotype has only a few counts. The rearrangement links TRBV9 to TRBJ1-2, with D possibly matching TRBD1 (6 bases). Germline loops: CDR1 SGDLS, CDR2 YYNGEE. V lost 3 bases and J 8 bases, leaving 20 bases between the germline ends. CDR3 length: 15 residues. The CDR3 sequence: CASSAEWGTGTGYTF. Here the CDR3 DNA reads TGTGCCAGCAGCGCCGAGTGGGGAACAGGGACAGGCTACACCTTC.

This clonotype was seen more than once but under ten times. The V call is TRBV12-3 or TRBV12-4, the J call TRBJ2-1; 9 bases map to TRBD2. The CDR3 is 15 amino acids. V gave up 6 bases and J gave up 5 bases; unmatched junction bases: 8. CDR3 in DNA: TGTGCCAGCAGCCACCTAGCGGGAAAGAACAATGAGCAGTTCTTC. This sequence encodes CASSHLAGKNNEQFF.